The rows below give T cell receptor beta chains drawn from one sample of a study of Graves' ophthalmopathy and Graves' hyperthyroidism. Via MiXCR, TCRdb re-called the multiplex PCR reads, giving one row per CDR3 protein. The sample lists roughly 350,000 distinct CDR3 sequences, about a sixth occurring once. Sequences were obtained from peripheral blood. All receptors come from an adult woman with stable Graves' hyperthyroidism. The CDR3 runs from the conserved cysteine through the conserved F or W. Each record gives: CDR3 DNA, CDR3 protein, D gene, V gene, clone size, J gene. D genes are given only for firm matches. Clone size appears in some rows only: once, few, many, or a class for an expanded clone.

CDR3 DNA: TGTGCCAGCAGTCGGAGGGATAGCAATCAGCCCCAGCATTTT; CDR3 protein: CASSRRDSNQPQHF; D gene: .; V gene: TRBV2; clone size: many; J gene: TRBJ1-5
CDR3 DNA: TGTGCCAGCAGCCTTCCCTCCAGAGGGCACACTGAAGCTTTCTTT; CDR3 protein: CASSLPSRGHTEAFF; D gene: .; V gene: TRBV25-1; clone size: once; J gene: TRBJ1-1
CDR3 DNA: TGCAGTGCTGGGACAGTCTCCTACGAGCAGTACTTC; CDR3 protein: CSAGTVSYEQYF; D gene: TRBD1; V gene: TRBV20-1; clone size: many; J gene: TRBJ2-7
CDR3 DNA: TGTGCCAGCAGAAAAGACACGGTAATCTCCTACGAGCAGTACTTC; CDR3 protein: CASRKDTVISYEQYF; D gene: .; V gene: TRBV2; clone size: many; J gene: TRBJ2-7
CDR3 DNA: TGTGCCACCAGCACAGGGAACACTGAAGCTTTCTTT; CDR3 protein: CATSTGNTEAFF; D gene: .; V gene: TRBV24-1; clone size: .; J gene: TRBJ1-1
CDR3 DNA: TGCAGTGCTCCATACGGGACTAGCGGGATCCCCCTCGGCTACGAGCAGTACTTC; CDR3 protein: CSAPYGTSGIPLGYEQYF; D gene: TRBD2; V gene: TRBV20-1; clone size: many; J gene: TRBJ2-7
CDR3 DNA: TGTGCCAGCATCCTACGGAGTGCTTTCTTT; CDR3 protein: CASILRSAFF; D gene: .; V gene: TRBV7-3; clone size: .; J gene: TRBJ1-1
CDR3 DNA: TGTGCCACCAGCAGGGGACAGCTCACCTACGAGCAGTACTTC; CDR3 protein: CATSRGQLTYEQYF; D gene: TRBD1; V gene: TRBV15; clone size: few; J gene: TRBJ2-7
CDR3 DNA: TGTGCCAGCAGCACACAGGGGGCGGTTCAAGAGACCCAGTACTTC; CDR3 protein: CASSTQGAVQETQYF; D gene: TRBD1; V gene: TRBV11-2; clone size: few; J gene: TRBJ2-5
CDR3 DNA: TGTGCCAGCAGTGAGGTGCAGTTTCAGCCCCAGCATTTT; CDR3 protein: CASSEVQFQPQHF; D gene: .; V gene: TRBV2; clone size: many; J gene: TRBJ1-5
CDR3 DNA: TGTGCCAGCAGTTACGGGGGAGCGAACCAAGAGACCCAGTACTTC; CDR3 protein: CASSYGGANQETQYF; D gene: .; V gene: TRBV6-2/TRBV6-3; clone size: many; J gene: TRBJ2-5
CDR3 DNA: TGTGCCAGCAGTCCCCGGGTTCGTTTCTACGAGCAGTACTTC; CDR3 protein: CASSPRVRFYEQYF; D gene: .; V gene: TRBV6-6; clone size: many; J gene: TRBJ2-7
CDR3 DNA: TGTGCCAGCAGTCCCCCCCGTCCCCTTGAAGCTTTCTTT; CDR3 protein: CASSPPRPLEAFF; D gene: .; V gene: TRBV2; clone size: many; J gene: TRBJ1-1
CDR3 DNA: TGTGCCAGCAGCCAAGGTCCCAGGGGGTCCTACGAGCAGTACTTC; CDR3 protein: CASSQGPRGSYEQYF; D gene: TRBD1; V gene: TRBV3-1; clone size: few; J gene: TRBJ2-7
CDR3 DNA: TGCGCCAGCAGCTTGGGGAGGACAGAACTACCCCTCCACTTT; CDR3 protein: CASSLGRTELPLHF; D gene: .; V gene: TRBV5-1; clone size: many; J gene: TRBJ1-6
CDR3 DNA: TGTGCCAGCAGTTACTCGATGGGGCAGTTTTACGAGCAGTACTTC; CDR3 protein: CASSYSMGQFYEQYF; D gene: .; V gene: TRBV6-5; clone size: .; J gene: TRBJ2-7
CDR3 DNA: TGTGCCAGCAGTTCGATAAGAGATGGCTACACCTTC; CDR3 protein: CASSSIRDGYTF; D gene: .; V gene: TRBV6-2/TRBV6-3; clone size: many; J gene: TRBJ1-2
CDR3 DNA: TGTGCCTGGAGTGTTCAATTTCGGACCACCGGGGAGCTGTTTTTT; CDR3 protein: CAWSVQFRTTGELFF; D gene: .; V gene: TRBV30; clone size: .; J gene: TRBJ2-2
CDR3 DNA: TGTGCCAGCAGCTTCTCCGGGACAGCCAAAAACATTCAGTACTTC; CDR3 protein: CASSFSGTAKNIQYF; D gene: .; V gene: TRBV7-8; clone size: few; J gene: TRBJ2-4
CDR3 DNA: TGCGCCAGCCGGGCGGGAACGACAAACACTGAAGCTTTCTTT; CDR3 protein: CASRAGTTNTEAFF; D gene: .; V gene: TRBV5-1; clone size: few; J gene: TRBJ1-1
CDR3 DNA: TGTGCCAGCACCGGACCGGGACAACCGTTGGCCGGGGAGCTGTTTTTT; CDR3 protein: CASTGPGQPLAGELFF; D gene: .; V gene: TRBV6-2/TRBV6-3; clone size: many; J gene: TRBJ2-2
CDR3 DNA: TGCGCCAGCAGTAAGGTAGCGGGAGAAGAGACCCAGTACTTC; CDR3 protein: CASSKVAGEETQYF; D gene: TRBD2; V gene: TRBV5-1; clone size: .; J gene: TRBJ2-5